A single sample gave rise to the 27 T cell receptor beta chains below, sequenced in a study of control samples from healthy donors and cancer patients. Some clones are missing from TCRdb's copy, which holds only in-frame ones; the method was immunoSEQ multiplex PCR. The repertoire consists of roughly 100,000 clones, with 90% to 95% occurring once and the leading ten covering 2% to 2.5%. Input material: blood. The source is a woman between 18 and 29 years old in good health.

This sequence joins TRBV6-6 and TRBJ2-1, with D tentatively TRBD2 (5 bases). This CDR3 region has 14 residues. The ends were cut back, 3 bases at V and 4 bases at J, with 10 bases in the middle. From germline, CDR1 is MNHNY and CDR2 SVGAGI (reference sequence). CDR3 bases: TGTGCCAGCAGTTATTCGGACTCGTACAATGAGCAGTTCTTC. It is translated as CASSYSDSYNEQFF.

V and J are TRBV4-2 and TRBJ2-7; D perhaps matches TRBD1 (6 bases). CDR1 and CDR2 (germline): LGHNA, YNFKEQ. This CDR3 spans 14 amino acids. The germline V and J ends were trimmed by 3 bases and 4 bases, with 13 bases remaining between them. In nucleotides, the CDR3 is TGTGCCAGCAGCCAGGGGGACATGTATTACGAGCAGTACTTC. Its translation is CASSQGDMYYEQYF.

This chain's CDR3 is CASTLLGLADNEQFF. CDR3 in DNA: TGCGCCAGCACCCTACTTGGACTAGCAGACAATGAGCAGTTCTTC. The rearrangement links TRBV5-1 to TRBJ2-1; the match to TRBD2 covers 8 bases. Trimming removed 6 bases from V and 5 bases from J; junction bases left unmatched: 10. The CDR3 length is 15 residues. From germline, CDR1 is SGHRS and CDR2 YFSETQ.

This clone was seen only once. The chain joins TRBV5-6 to TRBJ2-5; a weak D match, TRBD2 (6 bases). CDR1 is SGHDT and CDR2 is YYEEEE in the germline V gene. V was trimmed by 1 base and J by 8 bases, leaving 15 bases between them. This CDR3 comprises 14 residues. The CDR3 region is CASSLSGVKRTQYF. CDR3 DNA sequence: TGTGCCAGCAGCTTGTCGGGAGTTAAGAGAACCCAGTACTTC.

The gene calls are TRBV5-1 and TRBJ1-2; 8 nucleotides match TRBD1. CDR3 length equals 21 residues. The germline V gene encodes CDR1 SGHRS and CDR2 YFSETQ. Unmatched junction bases numbered 26, after V lost 3 bases and J lost 4 bases. The CDR3 loop is CASSSPRQGRKKVSGGYGYTF. In DNA, the CDR3 is TGCGCCAGCAGCTCACCCCGACAGGGGAGGAAGAAGGTCTCCGGGGGCTATGGCTACACCTTC.

Worth noting for this clone: The junction and the germline gene differ at one end; a read error may be behind it. The same CDR3 also results from other DNA sequences found in this sample. The chain employs TRBV4-1 and TRBJ1-1, with D maybe TRBD1 (5 bases). The CDR3 covers 13 residues. CDR1 MGHRA and CDR2 YSYEKL come from the germline V gene. The CDR3 nucleotides read TGCGCCAGCAGTCAAGTAAGGGGTACTGAAGCTTTCTTT. It yields the protein CASSQVRGTEAFF.

The rearrangement uses TRBV10-3 and TRBJ2-3, with TRBD2 matching over 11 bases. CDR1 and CDR2 (germline): ENHRY, SYGVKD. This CDR3 comprises 17 residues. Trimming at V came to 3 bases and at J to 3 bases, leaving 8 bases not matched to a gene. DNA of the CDR3: TGTGCCATCAGTGATCCTACTAGCGGGGGAGGGACAGATACGCAGTATTTT. Translated: CAISDPTSGGGTDTQYF.

The genes are TRBV5-4 and TRBJ1-6, with TRBD1 identical over 10 bases. This CDR3 has 15 amino acids. Germline CDR1 and CDR2: SGHNT and YYREEE (reference sequence). The ends lost 0 bases at V and 9 bases at J; junction bases unmatched: 3. This CDR3 is CASSLVGTGVSPLHF. The CDR3 DNA reads TGTGCCAGCAGCTTGGTCGGGACAGGGGTTTCACCCCTCCACTTT.

The chain is built from TRBV19 and TRBJ2-1; TRBD1 might be the D (6 bases). This CDR3 has 16 amino acids. The V and J ends lost 1 base and 5 bases respectively, with 15 bases between them. CDR1 and CDR2 (germline): LNHDA, SQIVND (reference sequence). DNA for the CDR3: TGTGCCAGTAGTATAGCGTACAGGGTAGTACACAATGAGCAGTTCTTC. It is translated as CASSIAYRVVHNEQFF.

As regards this clone: Other DNA sequences in this specimen translate into the identical CDR3. The rearrangement links TRBV28 to TRBJ1-1; possible D gene TRBD1, 5 bases. Germline CDR1 is MDHEN and CDR2 is SYDVKM. Trimming took 2 bases from V and 0 from J, leaving 7 bases between them. This CDR3 is built from 14 residues. CDR3 nucleotides: TGTGCCAGCAGTTTAGGCAGGGTGAACACTGAAGCTTTCTTT. Protein: CASSLGRVNTEAFF.

The chain uses TRBV11-3 and TRBJ2-7; TRBD2 matches 11 bases. The CDR3 has 15 amino acids. The V gene end was trimmed by 1 base and the J gene end by 7 bases; junction bases not matched to a gene: 6. The germline V gene encodes CDR1 SGHNT and CDR2 YENEEA. The CDR3 spells CASSLGLAGTGEQYF. The CDR3 DNA is TGTGCCAGCAGCTTAGGACTAGCGGGGACGGGGGAGCAGTACTTC.

V and J are TRBV7-3 and TRBJ2-3; 9 nucleotides line up with TRBD2. The CDR3 is 16 residues long. J lost 4 bases, V lost 4 bases, and 9 bases had no gene match. Per germline, CDR1 SGHTA and CDR2 FQGTGA. In DNA, the CDR3 is TGTGCCAGCAGCTATATAGCGGGAGAAAAAGCAGATACGCAGTATTTT. It encodes CASSYIAGEKADTQYF.

This clone was recorded a few times. The V and J genes are TRBV15 and TRBJ2-7, with 14 nucleotides matching TRBD2. The CDR3 has 15 residues. The V segment lost 5 bases and the J segment 6 bases; nucleotides outside the gene matches: 6. Germline V lookup: CDR1 LNHNV, CDR2 YYDKDF (reference sequence). The CDR3 bases are TGTGCCACCAGCCTGACTAGCGGGGGGGCTAGCGAGCAGTACTTC. Encoded protein: CATSLTSGGASEQYF.

The rearrangement uses TRBV2 and TRBJ2-5, with 10 bases fitting TRBD2. The CDR3 extends over 17 amino acids. V shed 0 bases, J shed 5 bases, and the junction held 9 bases outside the gene matches. Germline CDR1 and CDR2: SNHLY and FYNNEI. The CDR3 DNA reads as TGTGCCAGCAGTGAAGCTCCCGGGACTAGCGTATGGGAGACCCAGTACTTC. It is translated as CASSEAPGTSVWETQYF.

The V and J genes are TRBV30 and TRBJ1-1; D possibly corresponds to TRBD1 (5 bases). The V and J ends lost 4 bases and 8 bases respectively, with 11 bases between them. The CDR3 loop spans 11 amino acids. Germline values: CDR1 GTSNPN, CDR2 SVGIG (reference sequence). The chain's CDR3 is CAWMGGWEAFF. The CDR3, as DNA: TGTGCCTGGATGGGGGGGTGGGAAGCTTTCTTT.

The V gene is TRBV10-3, the J gene TRBJ2-7; D may match TRBD1 or TRBD2 (5 bases each). Per germline, CDR1 ENHRY and CDR2 SYGVKD. V lost 4 bases to trimming and J lost 4 bases, with 20 bases between them. CDR3 length equals 16 residues. The CDR3, as DNA: TGTGCCATCAGTGGGGGCCCCGGGACCGAGCTTTACGAGCAGTACTTC. It encodes CAISGGPGTELYEQYF.

J is TRBJ1-5 and V is TRBV7-9; TRBD1 is a possible D gene (5 bases). Germline CDR1 SEHNR, CDR2 FQNEAQ (reference sequence). With 3 bases removed from V and 0 bases from J, the gap between germline ends came to 15 bases. CDR3 length: 17 residues. The CDR3 nucleotides read TGTGCCAGCAGCTTCGAACCGGGACGGGATAGCAATCAGCCCCAGCATTTT. The encoded protein is CASSFEPGRDSNQPQHF.

This clone was found once. This chain links TRBV19 with TRBJ1-5; 10 bases are a match to TRBD1. From germline, CDR1 is LNHDA and CDR2 SQIVND (reference sequence). The CDR3 extends over 16 amino acids. J gave up 6 bases and V 0 bases, and 5 bases lay outside the gene matches. The CDR3 reads CASSIDRDRGGQPQHF. The DNA of the CDR3 is TGTGCCAGTAGTATAGATCGGGACAGGGGAGGTCAGCCCCAGCATTTT.

This sequence joins TRBV7-9 and TRBJ2-2; tentative D call: TRBD2 (5 bases). This CDR3 comprises 14 residues. V was clipped by 5 bases and J by 2 bases, with 9 bases between them. CDR1 SEHNR and CDR2 FQNEAQ come from the germline V gene (reference sequence). Here the CDR3 DNA reads TGTGCCAGCAGCACGAGCGGCAACACCGGGGAGCTGTTTTTT. Protein: CASSTSGNTGELFF.

This chain joins TRBV5-1 and TRBJ2-5; possibly TRBD1 or TRBD2 for D (7 bases each). The germline CDR1 and CDR2 sequences are SGHRS and YFSETQ. The CDR3 sequence is 15 residues long. Trimming cost V 4 bases and J 5 bases, with 18 bases left between them. CDR3: CASSPGGATGETQYF. The CDR3 DNA reads as TGCGCCAGCAGCCCAGGGGGGGCAACGGGTGAGACCCAGTACTTC.

This clone has only a few counts. V and J are TRBV5-1 and TRBJ1-1; perhaps TRBD1 as D (5 bases). The ends were cut back, 0 bases at V and 0 bases at J, with 6 bases in the middle. CDR3 length: 14 residues. Germline CDR1 SGHRS, CDR2 YFSETQ. CDR3 bases: TGCGCCAGCAGCTTGGGGGGCCTGAACACTGAAGCTTTCTTT. As protein: CASSLGGLNTEAFF.

The chain uses TRBV19 and TRBJ1-4; D gene unclear. This CDR3 spans 15 amino acids. CDR1 is LNHDA and CDR2 is SQIVND in the germline V gene (reference sequence). V was clipped by 3 bases and J by 4 bases, with 12 bases between them. CDR3 nucleotides: TGTGCCAGTAGTATTTCAGAGACCGGTAATGAAAAACTGTTTTTT. The encoded protein is CASSISETGNEKLFF.

This rearrangement joins TRBV7-5 to TRBJ1-6. TRBV7-5 is marked as a pseudogene. CDR3 size: 12 residues. The CDR3 DNA reads TGTGTCAGAAGCTTCCCCCCTTTACCCCTCCACTTT. It codes for CVRSFPPLPLHF.

The count of this clone is one. The chain has TRBV11-3 and TRBJ1-3; 11 bases align to TRBD1. Germline V lookup: CDR1 SGHNT, CDR2 YENEEA. This CDR3 is built from 18 residues. V shed 4 bases, J shed 0 bases, and the junction held 8 bases outside the gene matches. The DNA of the CDR3 is TGTGCCAGCAGCTCACGGACAGGGGGCTTCAGCTCTGGAAACACCATATATTTT. Translating it yields CASSSRTGGFSSGNTIYF.

The chain uses TRBV10-3 and TRBJ2-1, with no clear D. The germline V gene encodes CDR1 ENHRY and CDR2 SYGVKD. The V end was cut by 2 bases, the J end by 9 bases, with 8 bases between. This CDR3 spans 12 amino acids. CDR3 in amino acids: CAISEVDGEQFF. CDR3 nucleotides: TGTGCCATCAGTGAGGTGGATGGTGAGCAGTTCTTC.

The J gene is TRBJ1-2, the V gene TRBV6-5, with 7 bases lining up with TRBD1. V lost 7 bases to trimming and J lost 4 bases; unmatched junction nucleotides: 9. CDR1 and CDR2 (germline): MNHEY, SVGAGI. The CDR3 has 14 residues. This chain's CDR3 is CASTNYRGGYGYTF. CDR3 DNA sequence: TGTGCCAGCACAAACTACAGGGGAGGCTATGGCTACACCTTC.

On this clone: Its ends do not fully match the called genes, so a read error is possible. The V and J genes are TRBV6-4 and TRBJ1-1; D remains ambiguous. Germline CDR1 MRHNA, CDR2 SNTAGT. The CDR3 covers 13 residues. The CDR3 loop is CASSVGRNSEAFF. CDR3 DNA: TGTGCCAGCAGTGTTGGACGGAACTCTGAAGCTTTCTTT.